This TCR beta chain emerged from a study of blood T cell repertoires in COVID-19. Across the whole study: There were acute and convalescent COVID-19 samples, and they came from the United States, Italy and Spain. The analysed material was cDNA or gDNA that came from T cells, B-cell-depleted T cells, or PBMCs.

As processed by the authors: Reference gene primer amplification yielded estimated nucleated cell counts. TCRdb's table, derived via immunoSEQ multiplex PCR, lists solely in-frame clones and lacks some. V and J calls and clone size are as listed in that table; D and trimming were resolved from the DNA. Altogether around 130,000 clones are present, 80% to 85% being singletons, with the ten largest covering 4% to 5%. The CDR3 totals 14 residues. CDR1 and CDR2 (germline): MNHEY, SVGAGI. Trimming cost V 6 bases and J 8 bases, with 19 bases left between them. In its sample, this clone was seen a few times.

The clonotype originates from a woman aged 80 or over with acute or convalescent COVID-19. V gene TRBV6-5 combines with J gene TRBJ1-2; D is unresolved. Sequenced sample: peripheral blood. As DNA, the CDR3 is TGTGCCAGCAGCAAGGGAGGACTGTCCCTCGGCTACACCTTC. This sequence encodes CASSKGGLSLGYTF.